This T cell receptor beta chain appears in the sequencing data of a study of shared clonotypes between healthy human individuals. Germline values: CDR1 MDHEN, CDR2 SYDVKM. The CDR3 has 13 residues. The V and J ends lost 6 bases and 6 bases respectively, with 14 bases between them. Only in-frame clones appear in the TCRdb table, and some are missing; sequencing was by immunoSEQ multiplex PCR. Found here are around 700,000 clones, roughly 70% of them singletons; the top ten hold over 1.5%. The V gene is TRBV28, the J gene TRBJ2-5; unclear D gene. The clonotype originates from a woman between 25 and 40 years old in good health. Sequences were obtained from memory CD4+ T cells sorted from blood. Subset here: CD45RA-negative fraction. As DNA, the CDR3 is TGTGCCAGCAGCCCCCCTGTCCTAAAGACCCAGTACTTC. It yields the protein CASSPPVLKTQYF.